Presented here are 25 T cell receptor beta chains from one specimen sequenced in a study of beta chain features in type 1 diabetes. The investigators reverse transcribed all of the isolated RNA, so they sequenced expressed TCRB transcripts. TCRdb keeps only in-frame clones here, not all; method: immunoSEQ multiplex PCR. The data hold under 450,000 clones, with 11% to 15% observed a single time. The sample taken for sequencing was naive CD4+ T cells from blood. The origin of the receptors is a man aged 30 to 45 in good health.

In DNA, the CDR3 is TGTGCCAGCAGCCCCCGGGACTCCGGGGAGTACGTC. Translated: CASSPRDSGEYV. This chain links TRBV14 with TRBJ2-7; D is possibly TRBD2 (6 bases). The V end was cut by 4 bases, the J end by 11 bases, with 15 bases between. This CDR3 comprises 12 residues. Germline loops: CDR1 SGHDN, CDR2 FVKESK.

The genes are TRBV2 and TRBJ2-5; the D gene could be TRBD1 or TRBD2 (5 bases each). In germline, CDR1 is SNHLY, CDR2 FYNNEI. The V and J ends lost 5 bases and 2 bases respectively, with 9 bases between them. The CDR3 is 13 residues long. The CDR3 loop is CASSRDLQETQYF. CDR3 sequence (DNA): TGTGCCAGCAGTCGGGACCTACAAGAGACCCAGTACTTC.

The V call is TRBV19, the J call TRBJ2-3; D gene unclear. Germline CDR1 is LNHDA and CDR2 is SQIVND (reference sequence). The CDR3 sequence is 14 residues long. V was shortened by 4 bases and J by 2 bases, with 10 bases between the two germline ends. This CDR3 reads CASSTTSITDTQYF. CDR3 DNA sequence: TGTGCCAGTAGTACCACCTCGATCACAGATACGCAGTATTTT.

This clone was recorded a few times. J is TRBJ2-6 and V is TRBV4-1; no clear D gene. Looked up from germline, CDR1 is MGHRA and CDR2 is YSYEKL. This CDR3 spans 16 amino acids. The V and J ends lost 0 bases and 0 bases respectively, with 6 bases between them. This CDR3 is CASSQDTGSGANVLTF. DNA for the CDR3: TGCGCCAGCAGCCAAGATACGGGCTCTGGGGCCAACGTCCTGACTTTC.

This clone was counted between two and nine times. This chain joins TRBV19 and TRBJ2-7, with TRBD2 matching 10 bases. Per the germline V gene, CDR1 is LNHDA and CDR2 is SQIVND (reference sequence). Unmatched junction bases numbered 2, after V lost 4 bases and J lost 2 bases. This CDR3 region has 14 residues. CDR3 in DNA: TGTGCCAGTAGTACTAGCGGGAGAACCTACGAGCAGTACTTC. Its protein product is CASSTSGRTYEQYF.

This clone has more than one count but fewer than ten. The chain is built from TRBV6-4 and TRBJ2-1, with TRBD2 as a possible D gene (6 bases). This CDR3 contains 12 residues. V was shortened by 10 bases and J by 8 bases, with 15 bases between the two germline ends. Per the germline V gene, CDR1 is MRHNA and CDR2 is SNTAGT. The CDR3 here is CATRDSTHEQFF. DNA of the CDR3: TGTGCCACTCGGGACTCAACTCATGAGCAGTTCTTC.

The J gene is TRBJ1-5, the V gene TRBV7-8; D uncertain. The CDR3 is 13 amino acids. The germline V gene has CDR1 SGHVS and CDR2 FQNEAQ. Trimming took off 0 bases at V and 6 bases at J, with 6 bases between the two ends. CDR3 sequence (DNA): TGTGCCAGCAGCTTAGCAGGGAGTCAGCCCCAGCATTTT. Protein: CASSLAGSQPQHF. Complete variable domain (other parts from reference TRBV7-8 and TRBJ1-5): GAGVSQSPRYKVAKRGQDVALRCDPISGHVSLFWYQQALGQGPEFLTYFQNEAQLDKSGLPSDRFFAERPEGSVSTLKIQRTQQEDSAVYLCASSLAGSQPQHFGDGTRLSIL.

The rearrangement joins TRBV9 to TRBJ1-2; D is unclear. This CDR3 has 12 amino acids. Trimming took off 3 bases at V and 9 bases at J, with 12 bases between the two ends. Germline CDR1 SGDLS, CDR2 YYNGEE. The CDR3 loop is CASSAPVGSYTF. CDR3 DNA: TGTGCCAGCAGCGCCCCCGTGGGGAGCTACACCTTC.

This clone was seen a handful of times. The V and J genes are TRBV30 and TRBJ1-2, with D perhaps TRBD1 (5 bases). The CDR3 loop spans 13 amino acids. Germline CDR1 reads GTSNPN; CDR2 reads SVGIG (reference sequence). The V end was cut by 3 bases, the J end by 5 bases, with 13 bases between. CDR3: CAWSLGGEYGYTF. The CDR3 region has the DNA TGTGCCTGGAGCCTCGGGGGGGAATATGGCTACACCTTC.

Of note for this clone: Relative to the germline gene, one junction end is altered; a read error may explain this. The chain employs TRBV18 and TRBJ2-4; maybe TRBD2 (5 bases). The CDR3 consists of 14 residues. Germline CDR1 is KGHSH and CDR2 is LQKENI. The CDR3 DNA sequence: TGTGCCAGCTCACCGAAGTCGACTGCCTATGTAGCGAACTTC. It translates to CASSPKSTAYVANF.

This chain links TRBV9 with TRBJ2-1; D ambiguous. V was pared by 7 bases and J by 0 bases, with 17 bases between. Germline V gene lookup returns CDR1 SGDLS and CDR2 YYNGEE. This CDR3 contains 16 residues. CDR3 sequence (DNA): TGTGCCAGCGCCGTAGATCCGGAGCTCTCCTACAATGAGCAGTTCTTC. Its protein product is CASAVDPELSYNEQFF.

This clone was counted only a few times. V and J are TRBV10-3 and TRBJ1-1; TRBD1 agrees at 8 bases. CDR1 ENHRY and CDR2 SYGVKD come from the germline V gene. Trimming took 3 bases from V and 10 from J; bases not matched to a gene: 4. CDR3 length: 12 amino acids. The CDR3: CAISDQGAGAFF. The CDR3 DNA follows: TGTGCCATCAGTGATCAGGGGGCGGGAGCTTTCTTT.

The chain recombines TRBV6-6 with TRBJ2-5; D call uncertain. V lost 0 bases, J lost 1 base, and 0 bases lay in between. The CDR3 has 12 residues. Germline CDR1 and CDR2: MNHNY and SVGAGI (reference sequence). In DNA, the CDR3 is TGTGCCAGCAGTTACTCCCAAGAGACCCAGTACTTC. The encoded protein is CASSYSQETQYF.

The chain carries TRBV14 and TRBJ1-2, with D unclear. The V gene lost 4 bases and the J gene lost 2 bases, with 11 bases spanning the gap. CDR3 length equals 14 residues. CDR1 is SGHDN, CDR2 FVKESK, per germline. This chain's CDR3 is CASSRLHGNYGYTF. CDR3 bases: TGTGCCAGCAGCCGACTCCACGGGAACTATGGCTACACCTTC.

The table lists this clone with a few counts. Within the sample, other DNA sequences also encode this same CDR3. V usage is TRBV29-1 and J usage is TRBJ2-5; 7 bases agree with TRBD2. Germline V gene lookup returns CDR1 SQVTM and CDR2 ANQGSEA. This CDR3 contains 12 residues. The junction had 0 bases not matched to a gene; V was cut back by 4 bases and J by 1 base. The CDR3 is CSVGEGQETQYF. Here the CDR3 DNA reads TGCAGCGTTGGGGAGGGCCAAGAGACCCAGTACTTC.

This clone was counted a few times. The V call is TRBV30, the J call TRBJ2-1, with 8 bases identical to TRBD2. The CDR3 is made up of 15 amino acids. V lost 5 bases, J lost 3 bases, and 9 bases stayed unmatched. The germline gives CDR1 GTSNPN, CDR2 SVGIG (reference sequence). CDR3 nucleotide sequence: TGTGCCTGGGGGGCTGGGACTAGGCTCTACAATGAGCAGTTCTTC. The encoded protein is CAWGAGTRLYNEQFF.

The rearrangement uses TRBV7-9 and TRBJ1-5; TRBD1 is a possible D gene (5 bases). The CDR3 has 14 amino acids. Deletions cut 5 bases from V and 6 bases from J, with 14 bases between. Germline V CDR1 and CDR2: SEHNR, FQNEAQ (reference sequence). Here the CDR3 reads CASSASGGSQPQHF. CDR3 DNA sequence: TGTGCCAGCAGCGCAAGTGGGGGTTCTCAGCCCCAGCATTTT.

The CDR3 nucleotides are TGTGCCAGCAGGCGAGGGCAGGGCTTTTACAATGAGCAGTTCTTC. Protein sequence: CASRRGQGFYNEQFF. The J gene is TRBJ2-1, the V gene TRBV25-1; D tentatively reads TRBD1 or TRBD2 (5 bases each). Germline values: CDR1 MGHDK, CDR2 SYGVNS. V was clipped by 6 bases and J by 4 bases, with 16 bases between them. The CDR3 contains 15 residues.

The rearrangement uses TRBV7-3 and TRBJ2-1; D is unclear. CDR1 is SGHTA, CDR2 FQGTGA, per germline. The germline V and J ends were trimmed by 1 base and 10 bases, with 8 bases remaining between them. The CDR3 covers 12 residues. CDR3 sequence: CASSLNRVEQFF. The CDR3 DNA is TGTGCCAGCAGCTTAAATAGGGTGGAGCAGTTCTTC.

The CDR3 sequence is CAWRMGQETQYF. The CDR3 DNA reads as TGTGCCTGGAGGATGGGCCAAGAGACCCAGTACTTC. The V call is TRBV30, the J call TRBJ2-5; D remains ambiguous. Trimming pared 3 bases from V and 1 base from J, leaving 6 bases between. CDR3 length equals 12 residues. Germline CDR1 and CDR2: GTSNPN and SVGIG (reference sequence).

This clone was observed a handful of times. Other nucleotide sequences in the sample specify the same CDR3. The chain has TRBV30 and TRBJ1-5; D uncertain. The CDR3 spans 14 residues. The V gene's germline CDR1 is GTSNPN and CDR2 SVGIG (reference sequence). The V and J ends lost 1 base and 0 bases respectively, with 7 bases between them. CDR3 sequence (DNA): TGTGCCTGGAGTGCCGGTAATAGCAATCAGCCCCAGCATTTT. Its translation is CAWSAGNSNQPQHF.

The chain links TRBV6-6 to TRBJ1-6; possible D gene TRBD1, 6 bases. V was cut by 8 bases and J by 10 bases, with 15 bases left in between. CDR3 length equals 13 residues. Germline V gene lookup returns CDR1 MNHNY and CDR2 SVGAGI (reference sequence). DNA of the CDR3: TGTGCCAGCGGCGGTACAGGGTCCTCACCCCTCCACTTT. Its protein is CASGGTGSSPLHF.

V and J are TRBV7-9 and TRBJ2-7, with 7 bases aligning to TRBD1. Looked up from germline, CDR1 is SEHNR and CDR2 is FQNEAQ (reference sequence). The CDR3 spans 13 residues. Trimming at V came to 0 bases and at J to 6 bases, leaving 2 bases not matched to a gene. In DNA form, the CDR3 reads TGTGCCAGCAGCTTAGCAGGGGGCGTCGAGCAGTACTTC. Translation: CASSLAGGVEQYF.

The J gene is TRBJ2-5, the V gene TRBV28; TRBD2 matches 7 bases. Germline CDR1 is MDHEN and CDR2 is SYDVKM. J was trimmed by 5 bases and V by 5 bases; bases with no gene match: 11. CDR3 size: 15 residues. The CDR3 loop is CASSGREGLGETQYF. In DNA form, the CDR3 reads TGTGCCAGCAGTGGCAGGGAGGGGCTGGGGGAGACCCAGTACTTC. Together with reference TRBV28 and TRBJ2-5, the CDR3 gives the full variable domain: DVKVTQSSRYLVKRTGEKVFLECVQDMDHENMFWYRQDPGLGLRLIYFSYDVKMKEKGDIPEGYSVSREKKERFSLILESASTNQTSMYLCASSGREGLGETQYFGPGTRLLVL.

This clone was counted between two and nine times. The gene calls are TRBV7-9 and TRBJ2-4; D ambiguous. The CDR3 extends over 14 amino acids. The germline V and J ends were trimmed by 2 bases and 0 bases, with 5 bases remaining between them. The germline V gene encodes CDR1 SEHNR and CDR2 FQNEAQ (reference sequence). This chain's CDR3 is CASSLSIAKNIQYF. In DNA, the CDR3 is TGTGCCAGCAGCTTAAGTATAGCCAAAAACATTCAGTACTTC. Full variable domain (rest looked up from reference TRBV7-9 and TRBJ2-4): DTGVSQNPRHKITKRGQNVTFRCDPISEHNRLYWYRQTLGQGPEFLTYFQNEAQLEKSRLLSDRFSAERPKGSFSTLEIQRTEQGDSAMYLCASSLSIAKNIQYFGAGTRLSVL.